Below, one TCR beta chain is given with its context. This entry is derived from a study of blood T cell repertoires in COVID-19. Across the study: Collection of acute and convalescent COVID-19 samples took place in the United States, Italy and Spain. Sample material is recorded as cDNA or gDNA derived from T cells, B-cell-depleted T cells, or PBMCs.

Trimming stripped 4 bases from V and 3 bases from J, with 11 bases between. Germline CDR1 reads SGHNT; CDR2 reads YYREEE (reference sequence). CDR3 length: 14 amino acids. Original processing methods: Reference gene primers were amplified, and this amplification served to estimate nucleated cell counts. Assay used: immunoSEQ multiplex PCR; TCRdb lists only in-frame clones, some missing. From that table come the V and J calls and clone size; the DNA was used to work out D and trimming. The sample records approximately 400,000 clones, approximately 80% being singletons. The sample comprised peripheral blood. This chain connects TRBV5-4 to TRBJ1-5; no reliable D call. The origin of this receptor is a human donor with acute or convalescent COVID-19. The donor label of this sample is uncertain. This CDR3 reads CASSPPLANQPQHF. CDR3 coding DNA: TGTGCCAGCAGCCCCCCCCTGGCCAATCAGCCCCAGCATTTT.